A single count supports the clone carrying this T cell receptor (beta chain). Antigen specificity is unknown. These data are taken from a study of T cell responses to AZD1222 COVID-19 vaccine. Study-wide findings and caveats: The donor cohort was predominantly white British with a female majority, and clonal diversity may have been underestimated. Just six or seven AZD1222 recipients tested seropositive at baseline. A rise in Spike-specific TCR breadth and depth followed two AZD1222 doses.

This CDR3 spans 16 amino acids. Trimming pared 0 bases from V and 2 bases from J, leaving 15 bases between. In germline, CDR1 is SGHRS, CDR2 YFSETQ. The method was immunoSEQ multiplex PCR; TCRdb's version includes in-frame clones alone and lacks a portion of them. Among more than 100,000 clones listed, about 93% were seen once. The chain carries TRBV5-1 and TRBJ2-7; no reliable D call. The source was peripheral blood, collected 28 days after the second AZD1222 dose. The origin of this receptor is an adult who received the AZD1222 COVID-19 vaccine. CDR3 bases: TGCGCCAGCAGCTTGGAGGTTCGGGTCGGACCCTACGAGCAGTACTTC. Its translation is CASSLEVRVGPYEQYF.